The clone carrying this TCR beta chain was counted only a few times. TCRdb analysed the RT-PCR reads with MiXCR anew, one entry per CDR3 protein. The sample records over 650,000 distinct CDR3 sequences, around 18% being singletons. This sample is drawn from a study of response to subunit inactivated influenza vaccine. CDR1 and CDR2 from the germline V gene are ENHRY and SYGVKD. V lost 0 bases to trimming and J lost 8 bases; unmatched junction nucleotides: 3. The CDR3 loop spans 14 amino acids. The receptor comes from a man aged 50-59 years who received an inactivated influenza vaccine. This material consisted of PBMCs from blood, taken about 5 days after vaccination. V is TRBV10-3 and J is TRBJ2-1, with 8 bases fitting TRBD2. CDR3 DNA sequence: TGTGCCATCAGTGAGTCGCGCGGGGGGCATGAGCAGTTCTTC. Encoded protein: CAISESRGGHEQFF.